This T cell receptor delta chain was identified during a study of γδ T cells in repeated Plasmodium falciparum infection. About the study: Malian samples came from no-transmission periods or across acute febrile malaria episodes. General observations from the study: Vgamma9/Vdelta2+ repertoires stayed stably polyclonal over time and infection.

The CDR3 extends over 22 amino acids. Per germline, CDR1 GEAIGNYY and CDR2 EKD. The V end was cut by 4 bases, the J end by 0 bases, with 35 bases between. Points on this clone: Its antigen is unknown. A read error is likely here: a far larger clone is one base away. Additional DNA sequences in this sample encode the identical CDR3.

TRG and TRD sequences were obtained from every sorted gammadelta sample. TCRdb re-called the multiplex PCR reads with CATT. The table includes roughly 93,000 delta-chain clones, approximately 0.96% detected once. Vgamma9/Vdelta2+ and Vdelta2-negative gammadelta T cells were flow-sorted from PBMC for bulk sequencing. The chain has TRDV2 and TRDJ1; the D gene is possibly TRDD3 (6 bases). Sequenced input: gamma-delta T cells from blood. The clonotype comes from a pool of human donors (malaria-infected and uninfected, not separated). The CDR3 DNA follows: TGTGCCTGTGAACAGATACTGGGTGCATATTGGGGCAGAGGGGCTTACACCGATAAACTCATCTTT. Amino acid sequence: CACEQILGAYWGRGAYTDKLIF.